The rows below give T cell receptor beta chains drawn from one sample of a study of blood T cell repertoires in COVID-19. Profiled with immunoSEQ multiplex PCR; TCRdb holds only in-frame clones, not every one. This sample has about 49,000 clones, with about 85% found just once. Sequencing input: peripheral blood. The source of these receptors is a human donor in a cohort sampled during active COVID-19. Each CDR3 is given with its conserved first and last residue. A D gene is named only where the DNA matches it firmly. Not every row has a clone size; where given, it reads once, few, many or a size class.

abundance: NA; j_gene: TRBJ2-5; d_gene: TRBD2; len: 15; v_gene: TRBV5-1; CDR3aa: CASSRLGGVAETQYF; CDR3nt: TGCGCCAGCAGCCGACTTGGGGGGGTGGCAGAGACCCAGTACTTC
abundance: NA; j_gene: TRBJ2-3; d_gene: NA; len: 14; v_gene: TRBV11-2; CDR3aa: CASSLRLSTDTQYF; CDR3nt: TGTGCCAGCAGCCTCCGGTTGAGCACAGATACGCAGTATTTT
abundance: NA; j_gene: TRBJ1-6; d_gene: NA; len: 15; v_gene: TRBV5-6; CDR3aa: CASSLRGSYNSPLHF; CDR3nt: TGTGCCAGCAGCTTGCGGGGCTCCTATAATTCACCCCTCCACTTT
abundance: NA; j_gene: TRBJ2-5; d_gene: NA; len: 16; v_gene: TRBV11-2; CDR3aa: CASSLAGARYQETQYF; CDR3nt: TGTGCCAGCAGCTTAGCGGGAGCCCGGTACCAAGAGACCCAGTACTTC
abundance: NA; j_gene: TRBJ1-6; d_gene: NA; len: 13; v_gene: TRBV5-1; CDR3aa: CASSVQYNSPLHF; CDR3nt: TGCGCCAGCAGCGTGCAGTATAATTCACCCCTCCACTTT
abundance: once; j_gene: TRBJ2-7; d_gene: TRBD2; len: 17; v_gene: TRBV27; CDR3aa: CASSFDPSGGPPREQYF; CDR3nt: TGTGCCAGCAGTTTTGATCCGTCGGGAGGGCCTCCCCGCGAGCAGTACTTC
abundance: NA; j_gene: TRBJ2-5; d_gene: TRBD2; len: 15; v_gene: TRBV7-2; CDR3aa: CASSPWTSGKETQYF; CDR3nt: TGTGCCAGCAGCCCGTGGACTAGCGGAAAAGAGACCCAGTACTTC
abundance: NA; j_gene: TRBJ1-1; d_gene: NA; len: 13; v_gene: TRBV15; CDR3aa: CATSSRGGAEAFF; CDR3nt: TGTGCCACCAGCAGTCGGGGGGGGGCGGAAGCTTTCTTT
abundance: NA; j_gene: TRBJ1-5; d_gene: TRBD1; len: 13; v_gene: TRBV19; CDR3aa: CASNRGYNQPQHF; CDR3nt: TGTGCCAGTAACAGGGGGTACAATCAGCCCCAGCATTTT
abundance: NA; j_gene: TRBJ1-2; d_gene: NA; len: 19; v_gene: TRBV6-4; CDR3aa: CASSAQAYSRGVGGYGYTF; CDR3nt: TGTGCCAGCAGCGCCCAGGCCTACAGTAGAGGTGTCGGGGGATATGGCTACACCTTC
abundance: NA; j_gene: TRBJ2-7; d_gene: NA; len: 14; v_gene: TRBV2; CDR3aa: CASGELGMGYEQYF; CDR3nt: TGTGCCAGCGGCGAGCTAGGAATGGGCTACGAGCAGTACTTC
abundance: NA; j_gene: TRBJ2-7; d_gene: NA; len: 15; v_gene: TRBV25-1; CDR3aa: CASSESYGESYEQYF; CDR3nt: TGTGCCAGCAGTGAATCATACGGGGAATCCTACGAGCAGTACTTC
abundance: NA; j_gene: TRBJ1-5; d_gene: NA; len: 13; v_gene: TRBV12-3/TRBV12-4; CDR3aa: CASSLGVSQPQHF; CDR3nt: TGTGCCAGCAGTTTAGGGGTTAGCCAGCCCCAGCATTTT
abundance: NA; j_gene: TRBJ2-7; d_gene: NA; len: 13; v_gene: TRBV28; CDR3aa: CASGGLSSYEQYF; CDR3nt: TGTGCCAGCGGGGGACTGAGCTCCTACGAACAGTACTTC
abundance: NA; j_gene: TRBJ1-1; d_gene: TRBD1; len: 18; v_gene: TRBV19; CDR3aa: CASSLLPGQGAGNTEAFF; CDR3nt: TGTGCCAGTAGTCTCCTACCGGGACAGGGGGCAGGGAACACTGAAGCTTTCTTT
abundance: NA; j_gene: TRBJ1-2; d_gene: NA; len: 14; v_gene: TRBV7-8; CDR3aa: CASSLAPGPYGYTF; CDR3nt: TGTGCCAGCAGCTTAGCCCCAGGGCCCTATGGCTACACCTTC
abundance: NA; j_gene: TRBJ1-2; d_gene: NA; len: 13; v_gene: TRBV5-4; CDR3aa: CASSLPGDYGYTF; CDR3nt: TGTGCCAGCAGCTTGCCCGGGGACTATGGCTACACCTTC
abundance: NA; j_gene: TRBJ1-2; d_gene: NA; len: 14; v_gene: TRBV5-1; CDR3aa: CASSSGTGFNGYTF; CDR3nt: TGCGCCAGCAGCTCCGGAACAGGGTTCAATGGCTACACCTTC
abundance: few; j_gene: TRBJ1-5; d_gene: TRBD1; len: 16; v_gene: TRBV19; CDR3aa: CASSISWDSRNQPQHF; CDR3nt: TGTGCCAGTAGTATATCTTGGGACAGCCGAAATCAGCCCCAGCATTTT
abundance: NA; j_gene: TRBJ2-2; d_gene: NA; len: 15; v_gene: TRBV6-5; CDR3aa: CASSFLAATTGELFF; CDR3nt: TGTGCCAGCAGCTTCCTGGCGGCGACCACCGGGGAGCTGTTTTTT
abundance: NA; j_gene: TRBJ1-5; d_gene: NA; len: 15; v_gene: TRBV28; CDR3aa: CASSARTVSNQPQHF; CDR3nt: TGTGCCAGCAGTGCTCGGACAGTTAGCAATCAGCCCCAGCATTTT
abundance: NA; j_gene: TRBJ1-5; d_gene: TRBD1; len: 14; v_gene: TRBV18; CDR3aa: CASSATGAGQPQHF; CDR3nt: TGTGCCAGCTCGGCTACAGGGGCAGGTCAGCCCCAGCATTTT
abundance: NA; j_gene: TRBJ2-3; d_gene: TRBD2; len: 14; v_gene: TRBV6-2/TRBV6-3; CDR3aa: CASSYHSGSDTQYF; CDR3nt: TGTGCCAGCAGTTACCACAGCGGGAGCGATACGCAGTATTTT
abundance: NA; j_gene: TRBJ2-2; d_gene: TRBD2; len: 16; v_gene: TRBV12-5; CDR3aa: CASGTGLAGAPGELFF; CDR3nt: TGTGCTAGTGGTACCGGACTAGCGGGAGCCCCCGGGGAGCTGTTTTTT
abundance: NA; j_gene: TRBJ2-1; d_gene: TRBD2; len: 20; v_gene: TRBV14; CDR3aa: CASSLRSTSGRSGIYNEQFF; CDR3nt: TGTGCCAGCAGCCTACGATCTACTAGCGGGAGGTCCGGGATCTACAATGAGCAGTTCTTC
abundance: once; j_gene: TRBJ1-2; d_gene: TRBD1; len: 13; v_gene: TRBV2; CDR3aa: CASDYRGSQGYTF; CDR3nt: TGTGCCAGCGATTACAGGGGGTCTCAAGGCTACACCTTC
abundance: NA; j_gene: TRBJ2-3; d_gene: NA; len: 16; v_gene: TRBV4-1; CDR3aa: CASSQRGGDGGDTQYF; CDR3nt: TGCGCCAGCAGCCAAAGGGGGGGGGACGGAGGAGATACGCAGTATTTT
abundance: NA; j_gene: TRBJ1-3; d_gene: NA; len: 13; v_gene: TRBV28; CDR3aa: CASSQGSGNTIYF; CDR3nt: TGTGCCAGCAGTCAGGGTTCTGGAAACACCATATATTTT
abundance: NA; j_gene: TRBJ2-2; d_gene: NA; len: 13; v_gene: TRBV12-3/TRBV12-4; CDR3aa: CASSLTNSGELFF; CDR3nt: TGTGCCAGCAGTTTGACAAACTCCGGGGAGCTGTTTTTT
abundance: once; j_gene: TRBJ1-5; d_gene: NA; len: 15; v_gene: TRBV15; CDR3aa: CATSSRDSPNQPQHF; CDR3nt: TGTGCCACCAGCAGTCGAGACAGTCCCAATCAGCCCCAGCATTTT
abundance: NA; j_gene: TRBJ2-5; d_gene: TRBD1; len: 15; v_gene: TRBV20-1; CDR3aa: CSASRTGAWEETQYF; CDR3nt: TGCAGTGCGAGTCGGACAGGGGCCTGGGAGGAGACCCAGTACTTC
abundance: NA; j_gene: TRBJ1-2; d_gene: NA; len: 12; v_gene: TRBV7-8; CDR3aa: CASSRDTYGYTF; CDR3nt: TGTGCCAGCAGCAGGGACACCTATGGCTACACCTTC
abundance: NA; j_gene: TRBJ1-1; d_gene: TRBD1; len: 15; v_gene: TRBV6-6; CDR3aa: CASSLPGQQGTEAFF; CDR3nt: TGTGCCAGCAGTTTACCGGGACAGCAGGGCACTGAAGCTTTCTTT
abundance: NA; j_gene: TRBJ2-2; d_gene: TRBD2; len: 14; v_gene: TRBV24-1; CDR3aa: CATSDYSGTGELFF; CDR3nt: TGTGCCACCAGTGATTATAGCGGGACCGGGGAGCTGTTTTTT
abundance: NA; j_gene: TRBJ2-5; d_gene: TRBD1; len: 15; v_gene: TRBV6-5; CDR3aa: CASRTGQSVGETQYF; CDR3nt: TGTGCCAGCAGGACAGGGCAATCGGTGGGAGAGACCCAGTACTTC
abundance: NA; j_gene: TRBJ2-7; d_gene: NA; len: 15; v_gene: TRBV28; CDR3aa: CASRPAHAGYQEQYF; CDR3nt: TGTGCCAGCAGGCCCGCCCACGCAGGGTATCAGGAGCAGTACTTC
abundance: NA; j_gene: TRBJ2-5; d_gene: TRBD2; len: 18; v_gene: TRBV6-2/TRBV6-3; CDR3aa: CASSGGRGLAGVWETQYF; CDR3nt: TGTGCCAGCAGTGGTGGTCGGGGACTAGCGGGAGTCTGGGAGACCCAGTACTTC
abundance: NA; j_gene: TRBJ1-1; d_gene: NA; len: 13; v_gene: TRBV19; CDR3aa: CASSIDGQTQAFF; CDR3nt: TGTGCCAGTAGTATAGACGGACAGACACAAGCTTTCTTT
abundance: NA; j_gene: TRBJ2-4; d_gene: TRBD1; len: 13; v_gene: TRBV6-5; CDR3aa: CASNIQGGDIQYF; CDR3nt: TGTGCCAGCAATATACAGGGGGGCGACATTCAGTACTTC
abundance: NA; j_gene: TRBJ2-1; d_gene: NA; len: 18; v_gene: TRBV13; CDR3aa: CASSPLRLSERPYNEQFF; CDR3nt: TGTGCCAGCAGCCCCCTCCGACTATCGGAGCGACCCTACAATGAGCAGTTCTTC
abundance: once; j_gene: TRBJ2-1; d_gene: NA; len: 14; v_gene: TRBV19; CDR3aa: CASSIAPSRFEQFF; CDR3nt: TGTGCCAGTAGTATCGCCCCCTCCCGGTTTGAGCAGTTCTTC
abundance: NA; j_gene: TRBJ2-3; d_gene: NA; len: 13; v_gene: TRBV10-3; CDR3aa: CAIVQGLTDTQYF; CDR3nt: TGTGCCATTGTACAGGGTCTAACAGATACGCAGTATTTT
abundance: NA; j_gene: TRBJ2-7; d_gene: NA; len: 13; v_gene: TRBV6-2/TRBV6-3; CDR3aa: CASSYGASYEQYF; CDR3nt: TGTGCCAGCAGTTACGGGGCCTCCTACGAGCAGTACTTC
abundance: NA; j_gene: TRBJ1-2; d_gene: TRBD1; len: 13; v_gene: TRBV3-1/TRBV3-2; CDR3aa: CASSTQGNYGYTF; CDR3nt: TGTGCCAGCAGCACACAGGGGAACTATGGCTACACCTTC
abundance: few; j_gene: TRBJ2-3; d_gene: NA; len: 16; v_gene: TRBV10-3; CDR3aa: CAISESPGAGTDTQYF; CDR3nt: TGTGCCATCAGTGAGTCGCCGGGAGCCGGCACAGATACGCAGTATTTT
abundance: NA; j_gene: TRBJ1-2; d_gene: NA; len: 15; v_gene: TRBV19; CDR3aa: CASSLLEGSNYGYTF; CDR3nt: TGTGCCAGTAGCCTCCTGGAGGGGTCTAACTATGGCTACACCTTC
abundance: NA; j_gene: TRBJ2-7; d_gene: NA; len: 19; v_gene: TRBV7-3; CDR3aa: CASTGPYRVWREFSYEQYF; CDR3nt: TGTGCCAGCACGGGGCCTTACAGGGTCTGGCGGGAGTTCTCCTACGAGCAGTACTTC
abundance: NA; j_gene: TRBJ2-4; d_gene: TRBD2; len: 19; v_gene: TRBV4-2; CDR3aa: CASSQGSSGGALAKNIQYF; CDR3nt: TGTGCCAGCAGCCAAGGGTCGAGCGGGGGGGCCCTAGCCAAAAACATTCAGTACTTC
abundance: NA; j_gene: TRBJ1-4; d_gene: NA; len: 15; v_gene: TRBV14; CDR3aa: CASSQDAGYGEKLFF; CDR3nt: TGTGCCAGCAGCCAAGATGCGGGTTACGGTGAAAAACTGTTTTTT